This T cell receptor (beta chain) was obtained from a study of beta chain features in type 1 diabetes listed by TCRdb under 2018. Concerning the study at large: Patients and healthy donors did not differ in mean age, gender distribution, total cell number or subset yield. A total of approximately 110,000,000 sorted cells were examined across all samples, and a strong correlation was observed between cell number per subset and RNA yield. The study compared TCRB repertoires of sorted circulating CD4+ T cell subsets between recently diagnosed type 1 diabetes patients and matched healthy donors. Whereas all 28 donors provided naive and central memory subsets, regulatory and stem cell-like memory subsets were isolated from just 8 patients and roughly eight healthy donors. Broad study findings and their caveats: PCR might favor shorter templates, but patient and control samples were amplified and corrected together, so any skew would affect both groups equally. In all four CD4+ subsets, TCRB CDR3 length was moderately but significantly shorter in type 1 diabetes patients. Naive, central memory and regulatory TCRB repertoires appeared more similar among patients than among healthy donors. Fewer insertions and more nucleotide deletions at VDJ recombination sites were observed in patients with type 1 diabetes, implying thymic rearrangement abnormalities. Because cDNA rather than genomic DNA was sequenced, highly expressing activated cells could have been over-represented, although no difference in activation and CD3 levels was found between groups. HLA sub-analyses involved small numbers of individuals, so any influence of HLA type on TCRB rearrangement remained unresolved.

A single peripheral blood draw of about 116 mL on average was collected from each donor into heparinised tubes. Naive, central memory, regulatory and stem cell-like memory CD4+ T cells were sorted on a BD FACSAria II using a panel including CD45RO, CCR7, CD25, CD127, CD95 and CD27. Every sorted population had a purity above 95%. PBMCs were isolated right away by Lymphoprep density gradient centrifugation and were stained directly, without culture. So that batch effects would be minimized, each experiment stained and sorted samples in pairs, pairing one healthy donor with one patient. The entire amount of isolated RNA was reverse transcribed using the High Capacity cDNA Reverse Transcription Kit, so the sequenced TCRB transcripts were expressed ones. Deep immunoSEQ sequencing was performed on naive, central memory and regulatory T cell samples, with an average of about 3.57 million total reads per sample. Sorted cells were lysed in RLT buffer and RNA was extracted with DNase-treated RNeasy Micro or Mini kits, depending on cell number. To prevent cross-contamination, each cell subset was processed individually, whereas patient and healthy donor samples were processed jointly. The immunoSEQ multiplex PCR was used to amplify TCRB sequences from cDNA, yielding 87-bp fragments that span the CDR3 region. Sequencing of the amplicons was done on the Illumina HiSeq platform. The published analysis was carried out like this. Synthetic template baselines were used to correct PCR bias computationally, reads within Hamming distance 2 were collapsed, and singletons that could not be merged were discarded. By aligning reads against IMGT, V, D and J genes, CDR3 length, and insertions or deletions at six rearrangement sites were assigned. Within each subset, clonotype counts were normalized to sorted cell number, and only after that were true diversity and Gini coefficients computed with the tcR R package. The overlap coefficient, calculated on TCRB nucleotide sequences, was used to measure repertoire sharing. Out-of-frame TCRB sequences from naive cells were analyzed as a proxy for the pre-selection repertoire. TCRdb carries this immuneACCESS record with in-frame sequences only. Its versions omit some clonotypes, under half of them owing to an unresolved V gene in the studies checked, with the rest unexplained. That table supplies the V and J calls and clone size; D and trimming were determined from the DNA. The sample data list 150,000 to 200,000 clones, and around 63% of these were observed just once. Nearly 0.09% of the sample goes to the ten largest clones.

On this clone: Its antigen is unknown. No base-level quality is on record; no much larger clone is a single base apart.

The V and J ends are trimmed by 5 bases and 4 bases, leaving 16 bases between them. CDR1 LGHNA and CDR2 YSLEER were looked up in the germline V gene. The CDR3 starts with the cysteine, ends with the phenylalanine, and has 15 residues. The DNA shown is the 45-base CDR3, in frame from base 1. The chain couples TRBV4-3 to TRBJ2-3, with no D gene named confidently. This sequence originates from a man aged 30 to 45 with type 1 diabetes. The sequenced sample was naive CD4+ T cells from blood. The sample's cell subset or site, from its label and the paper: true naive CD4+ T cells. The CDR3 in this case is CASSEAVSLADTQYF. The nucleotides are TGCGCCAGCAGCGAGGCGGTCAGCTTAGCAGATACGCAGTATTTT.